A single sample is the source of the 32 T cell receptor beta chains below, sequenced in a study of T cell changes during pregnancy in multiple sclerosis. Clones were read by immunoSEQ multiplex PCR, and TCRdb kept only the in-frame ones, dropping some. This table holds tens of thousands of clones, about 88% found once. This sample comprised CD8+ T cells from peripheral blood mononuclear cells, obtained after pregnancy. These receptors were obtained from a female donor in good health, enrolled as a control in a pregnancy study.

The chain recombines TRBV13 with TRBJ2-1; TRBD1 matches at 11 bases. Germline values: CDR1 PRHDT, CDR2 FYEKMQ (reference sequence). J gave up 6 bases and V 5 bases, and 9 bases lay outside the gene matches. The CDR3 has 16 residues. The chain's CDR3 is CASSRGGTGGGNEQFF. CDR3 bases: TGTGCCAGCAGCCGAGGTGGGACAGGGGGTGGCAATGAGCAGTTCTTC.

The rearrangement links TRBV5-1 to TRBJ2-3, with D perhaps TRBD2 (5 bases). V lost 0 bases and J lost 6, with 11 bases in between. CDR3 size: 14 residues. The germline V gene has CDR1 SGHRS and CDR2 YFSETQ. As DNA, the CDR3 is TGCGCCAGCAGCTTGGATAGCCCGGGGGATACGCAGTATTTT. Protein product: CASSLDSPGDTQYF.

The V call is TRBV5-1, the J call TRBJ1-2, with D uncertain. Trimming cost V 0 bases and J 2 bases, with 8 bases left between them. Germline values: CDR1 SGHRS, CDR2 YFSETQ. The CDR3 spans 14 residues. The CDR3: CASSLDGRNYGYTF. The CDR3 bases are TGCGCCAGCAGCTTGGACGGCAGGAACTATGGCTACACCTTC.

This clone was detected only once. The chain joins TRBV5-6 to TRBJ1-6; unclear D gene. The germline CDR1 and CDR2 sequences are SGHDT and YYEEEE. The CDR3 totals 16 residues. V was shortened by 1 base and J by 0 bases, with 8 bases between the two germline ends. The CDR3 is CASSLSESSYNSPLHF. The CDR3 coding sequence is TGTGCCAGCAGCTTGTCGGAGAGCTCCTATAATTCACCCCTCCACTTT.

This chain uses TRBV19 with TRBJ2-1, with TRBD1 identical over 10 bases. The germline V gene encodes CDR1 LNHDA and CDR2 SQIVND (reference sequence). The CDR3 is 14 amino acids. The V gene end was trimmed by 8 bases and the J gene end by 2 bases; junction bases not matched to a gene: 3. The CDR3 sequence is CASGDRGPYNEQFF. The CDR3 region has the DNA TGTGCCAGTGGGGACAGGGGACCCTACAATGAGCAGTTCTTC.

The V gene is TRBV7-6, the J gene TRBJ1-1; TRBD1 is a possible D gene (5 bases). The CDR3 is made up of 14 amino acids. V lost 2 bases and J lost 8, with 15 bases in between. CDR1 is SGHVS, CDR2 FNYEAQ, per germline. The CDR3 DNA is TGTGCCAGCAGCTTATCCGGGGGTTCCCCGGAAGCTTTCTTT. As protein: CASSLSGGSPEAFF.

The V gene is TRBV6-1, the J gene TRBJ2-5; 10 bases fit TRBD2. The CDR3 runs to 14 residues. The J segment lost 4 bases and the V segment lost 7 bases, leaving 6 bases of the junction unmatched. Germline-derived CDR1 and CDR2 are MNHNS and SASEGT. CDR3 residues: CASKSGGASETQYF. CDR3 coding DNA: TGTGCCAGCAAGAGCGGGGGGGCATCAGAGACCCAGTACTTC.

In regard to this clone: Other DNA sequences in the same sample also yield this CDR3. This sequence joins TRBV4-3 and TRBJ2-1; the match to TRBD2 covers 8 bases. CDR1 and CDR2 (germline): LGHNA, YSLEER. Trimming removed 2 bases from V and 7 bases from J; junction bases left unmatched: 7. This CDR3 is built from 15 residues. The CDR3 loop is CASSQSAGARNEQFF. CDR3 nucleotides: TGCGCCAGCAGCCAATCAGCGGGGGCCCGAAATGAGCAGTTCTTC.

This rearrangement joins TRBV27 to TRBJ2-2; 7 nucleotides agree with TRBD1. The CDR3 sequence is 14 residues long. J gave up 6 bases and V 1 base, and 2 bases lay outside the gene matches. CDR1 and CDR2 (germline): MNHEY, SMNVEV (reference sequence). CDR3 amino acids: CASSLYRGAGELFF. As DNA, the CDR3 is TGTGCCAGCAGTTTATACAGGGGCGCCGGGGAGCTGTTTTTT.

The rearrangement uses TRBV5-5 and TRBJ2-5; D is uncertain. The CDR3 loop spans 13 amino acids. CDR1 is SGHKS and CDR2 is YYEKEE in the germline V gene (reference sequence). Trimming took off 0 bases at V and 3 bases at J, with 6 bases between the two ends. In DNA, the CDR3 is TGTGCCAGCAGCTTGGCTTCCGAAGAGACCCAGTACTTC. This codes for CASSLASEETQYF.

In its sample, this clone was seen a few times. The chain recombines TRBV6-6 with TRBJ1-1, with D maybe TRBD1 (6 bases). The germline gives CDR1 MNHNY, CDR2 SVGAGI (reference sequence). V shed 5 bases and J shed 8 bases, with 12 bases lying between them. This CDR3 is 12 amino acids long. The CDR3 loop is CASSTGTLEAFF. The CDR3 DNA sequence: TGTGCCAGCAGTACCGGGACATTAGAAGCTTTCTTT.

The V gene is TRBV6-5, the J gene TRBJ2-7; 7 bases align to TRBD1. The length of the CDR3 is 13 residues. Trimming took 9 bases from V and 2 from J; bases not matched to a gene: 7. CDR1 MNHEY and CDR2 SVGAGI come from the germline V gene. The CDR3 loop reads CARTRQGPYEQYF. The CDR3 DNA sequence: TGTGCCAGGACCCGACAGGGCCCCTACGAGCAGTACTTC.

This clone has at least ten counts. V and J are TRBV9 and TRBJ1-1, with D hard to call. The CDR3 totals 14 residues. The germline V gene has CDR1 SGDLS and CDR2 YYNGEE. Trimming removed 0 bases at V and 6 bases at J, with 12 bases between. CDR3 protein: CASSVVAGSPEAFF. The CDR3, as DNA: TGTGCCAGCAGCGTAGTGGCGGGGAGTCCTGAAGCTTTCTTT. Full variable domain (rest looked up from reference TRBV9 and TRBJ1-1): DSGVTQTPKHLITATGQRVTLRCSPRSGDLSVYWYQQSLDQGLQFLIQYYNGEERAKGNILERFSAQQFPDLHSELNLSSLELGDSALYFCASSVVAGSPEAFFGQGTRLTVV.

This chain joins TRBV5-1 and TRBJ2-3; possible D gene TRBD2, 6 bases. V gave up 4 bases and J gave up 2 bases, with 14 bases separating them. The length of the CDR3 is 15 residues. The germline V gene has CDR1 SGHRS and CDR2 YFSETQ. The CDR3 region has the DNA TGCGCCAGCAGCGGCGGGACTCTCTCCACAGATACGCAGTATTTT. As protein: CASSGGTLSTDTQYF.

The DNA of the CDR3 is TGTGCCAGCAGCCTACGGACACCGCGTGACGAGCAGTACTTC. Translated, it gives CASSLRTPRDEQYF. The chain is built from TRBV7-8 and TRBJ2-7, with TRBD1 as a possible D gene (5 bases). From germline, CDR1 is SGHVS and CDR2 FQNEAQ. This CDR3 spans 14 amino acids. Trimming took 5 bases from V and 5 from J, leaving 16 bases between them.

This chain links TRBV5-6 with TRBJ2-1; the match to TRBD2 covers 8 bases. V shed 6 bases, J shed 4 bases, and the junction held 6 bases outside the gene matches. The CDR3 extends over 14 amino acids. Germline assignment: CDR1 SGHDT and CDR2 YYEEEE. CDR3 DNA sequence: TGTGCCAGCATCTCAGGCGGGGGGTACAATGAGCAGTTCTTC. It translates to CASISGGGYNEQFF.

This chain uses TRBV10-3 with TRBJ1-5; the D gene is possibly TRBD1 (5 bases). Trimming took off 0 bases at V and 4 bases at J, with 7 bases between the two ends. This CDR3 has 14 residues. Germline V gene lookup returns CDR1 ENHRY and CDR2 SYGVKD. In DNA, the CDR3 is TGTGCCATCAGTGAGTCGGGGGGAAATCAGCCCCAGCATTTT. It yields the protein CAISESGGNQPQHF.

CDR3 DNA sequence: TGTGCCAGCAGTCTTACAGGGGCGCGCACAGATACGCAGTATTTT. Translation gives CASSLTGARTDTQYF. The J gene is TRBJ2-3, the V gene TRBV28, with TRBD1 identical over 7 bases. There are 15 residues in the CDR3. Germline CDR1 and CDR2: MDHEN and SYDVKM. The junction had 6 bases not matched to a gene; V was cut back by 5 bases and J by 1 base.

The chain has TRBV7-2 and TRBJ2-3, with D tentatively TRBD2 (6 bases). From germline, CDR1 is SGHTA and CDR2 FQGNSA. The CDR3 loop spans 15 amino acids. Trimming took 1 base from V and 3 from J, leaving 11 bases between them. CDR3 nucleotides: TGTGCCAGCAGCTTAGTCCGGGGAGGTACAGATACGCAGTATTTT. This codes for CASSLVRGGTDTQYF. The full variable domain, completed using reference TRBV7-2 and TRBJ2-3, is GAGVSQSPSNKVTEKGKDVELRCDPISGHTALYWYRQSLGQGLEFLIYFQGNSAPDKSGLPSDRFSAERTGGSVSTLTIQRTQQEDSAVYLCASSLVRGGTDTQYFGPGTRLTVL.

The rearrangement links TRBV28 to TRBJ2-7; weak D call: TRBD1 (5 bases). V dropped 1 base and J dropped 2 bases, with 9 bases sitting between them. Germline V gene data show CDR1 as MDHEN and CDR2 as SYDVKM. This CDR3 spans 14 amino acids. CDR3 DNA: TGTGCCAGCAGTTTATCGGAGACAGCCTACGAGCAGTACTTC. This sequence encodes CASSLSETAYEQYF.

The chain is built from TRBV15 and TRBJ1-2; D unclear. The V end was cut by 8 bases, the J end by 3 bases, with 13 bases between. The V gene's germline CDR1 is LNHNV and CDR2 YYDKDF (reference sequence). This CDR3 is built from 13 residues. CDR3 protein: CATRAHGDYGYTF. DNA of the CDR3: TGTGCCACCCGAGCCCACGGGGACTATGGCTACACCTTC.

V gene TRBV7-6 combines with J gene TRBJ2-7; D unresolved. Trimming stripped 6 bases from V and 3 bases from J, with 6 bases between. Per germline, CDR1 SGHVS and CDR2 FNYEAQ. The CDR3 is 11 residues long. For the CDR3, the DNA is TGTGCCAGCAGTCGGTACTACGAGCAGTACTTC. This codes for CASSRYYEQYF.

The chain joins TRBV5-1 to TRBJ1-1; D unresolved. This CDR3 has 14 amino acids. The ends were cut back, 4 bases at V and 4 bases at J, with 14 bases in the middle. The germline CDR1 and CDR2 sequences are SGHRS and YFSETQ. CDR3 sequence reads: CASSEFLGPTEAFF. CDR3 coding DNA: TGCGCCAGCAGCGAGTTTCTGGGCCCCACTGAAGCTTTCTTT.

The chain joins TRBV28 to TRBJ1-1, with D perhaps TRBD1 (5 bases). The CDR3 has 14 residues. V lost 5 bases to trimming and J lost 4 bases, with 14 bases between them. CDR1 MDHEN and CDR2 SYDVKM come from the germline V gene. The CDR3 DNA follows: TGTGCCAGCAGTGAGTCGCCAGGGTCCACTGAAGCTTTCTTT. Amino acids: CASSESPGSTEAFF.

The CDR3 loop reads CASSQMGRGPNTGELFF. CDR3 nucleotides: TGCGCCAGCAGCCAAATGGGGAGGGGTCCGAACACCGGGGAGCTGTTTTTT. V usage is TRBV4-3 and J usage is TRBJ2-2; 7 bases agree with TRBD2. Germline CDR1 is LGHNA and CDR2 is YSLEER. V trimming: 2 bases; J trimming: 0 bases; junction bases outside the gene matches: 6. The CDR3 is 17 amino acids.

The CDR3 DNA is TGCGCCAGCAGCCAAGATTCTTCGAAAACGGGGCAGCCCCAGCATTTT. Translation gives CASSQDSSKTGQPQHF. This chain connects TRBV4-3 to TRBJ1-5; no clear D. Per germline, CDR1 LGHNA and CDR2 YSLEER. Trimming removed 0 bases from V and 7 bases from J, with 16 bases in between. CDR3 size: 16 residues.

V is TRBV7-9 and J is TRBJ2-1, with TRBD1 as a possible D gene (7 bases). The CDR3 length is 15 residues. Trimming took off 4 bases at V and 5 bases at J, with 15 bases between the two ends. From germline, CDR1 is SEHNR and CDR2 FQNEAQ (reference sequence). The CDR3, as DNA: TGTGCCAGCAGCTCTCCGGGACAGCGGGACAATGAGCAGTTCTTC. It codes for CASSSPGQRDNEQFF.

The V call is TRBV6-6, the J call TRBJ1-4; unclear D gene. Per germline, CDR1 MNHNY and CDR2 SVGAGI (reference sequence). This CDR3 is 15 amino acids long. V dropped 0 bases and J dropped 2 bases, with 7 bases sitting between them. The CDR3 DNA is TGTGCCAGCAGTTACTCCGGGAGGACTAATGAAAAACTGTTTTTT. This encodes CASSYSGRTNEKLFF.

The chain employs TRBV7-9 and TRBJ2-1, with TRBD1 identical over 10 bases. This CDR3 comprises 14 residues. J was trimmed by 8 bases and V by 3 bases; bases with no gene match: 4. Per germline, CDR1 SEHNR and CDR2 FQNEAQ (reference sequence). The chain's CDR3 is CASSFRQGADEQFF. The CDR3 DNA sequence: TGTGCCAGCAGCTTTCGACAGGGGGCCGATGAGCAGTTCTTC.

The V gene is TRBV5-1, the J gene TRBJ1-1; D might be TRBD1 (5 bases). The ends were cut back, 0 bases at V and 7 bases at J, with 13 bases in the middle. The CDR3 sequence is 14 residues long. Germline V gene lookup returns CDR1 SGHRS and CDR2 YFSETQ. CDR3 coding DNA: TGCGCCAGCAGCTTGGCGGGGGGGTCTGGTGAAGCTTTCTTT. It codes for CASSLAGGSGEAFF.

This clone was found a few times. The CDR3 region is CATSSPRTGEYEQYF. The CDR3 DNA follows: TGTGCCACCAGCAGCCCGCGGACAGGGGAGTACGAGCAGTACTTC. The chain has TRBV15 and TRBJ2-7; 9 bases are shared with TRBD1. Per germline, CDR1 LNHNV and CDR2 YYDKDF (reference sequence). Trimming took 3 bases from V and 4 from J; bases not matched to a gene: 7. CDR3 length equals 15 residues.

This clone has just one count. This chain connects TRBV28 to TRBJ2-7; 10 bases line up with TRBD1. Looked up from germline, CDR1 is MDHEN and CDR2 is SYDVKM. The CDR3 extends over 16 amino acids. Losses at the gene ends were 5 bases for V and 7 bases for J; bases not matched to a gene: 14. CDR3 nucleotide sequence: TGTGCCAGCAGTCCACTCGGACAGGGGGAGTGGAGGGAGCAGTACTTC. Protein product: CASSPLGQGEWREQYF.